Below are 2 T cell receptor beta chains sequenced from a single sample in a study of Ad26.COV2.S vaccination and SARS-CoV-2 variants. Sequenced by immunoSEQ multiplex PCR; TCRdb stores in-frame clones only, minus some. Of 350,000 to 500,000 clones detected, roughly 87% appear once; the ten largest clones hold less than 5.5%. Treatment of the sample: over 15 received Ad26.COV2.S at low or high dose, single or two shots; roughly five received placebo; per-sample allocation not given. Samples analyzed were those drawn on day 63 after the first vaccine or placebo injection. Here the sequenced sample was peripheral blood, taken in a trial of Ad26.COV2.S vaccine versus placebo. Source of these receptors: a person aged 18-60 years who received the Ad26.COV2.S COVID-19 vaccine or a placebo.

The V and J genes are TRBV28 and TRBJ1-5, with a weak D call TRBD1 (6 bases). The CDR3 loop spans 14 amino acids. Trimming took 6 bases from V and 2 from J, leaving 11 bases between them. CDR1 MDHEN and CDR2 SYDVKM come from the germline V gene. The CDR3 loop is CASSKTGRNQPQHF. The DNA of the CDR3 is TGTGCCAGCAGCAAGACAGGCCGCAATCAGCCCCAGCATTTT.

Details on this clone: The identical CDR3 is also encoded by other nucleotide sequences in the sample. The V and J genes are TRBV7-2 and TRBJ1-5, with D possibly matching TRBD1 (5 bases). Trimming removed 4 bases at V and 4 bases at J, with 11 bases between. Germline values: CDR1 SGHTA, CDR2 FQGNSA. CDR3 length: 14 residues. CDR3 protein: CASSSRGGNQPQHF. CDR3 nucleotides: TGTGCCAGCAGCTCACGGGGGGGGAATCAGCCCCAGCATTTT.